One sample yielded the 15 T cell receptor beta chains listed below, sequenced in a study of T cell clonality in common variable immunodeficiency. Clones were sequenced by immunoSEQ multiplex PCR, and TCRdb holds only the in-frame ones, with some missing. The sample contains around 42,000 clones, none of them singletons. The sample taken for sequencing was peripheral blood mononuclear cells. Receptor source: a person between 18 and 69 years old in good health.

This clone was counted ten times or more. CDR3 bases read: TGTGCCAGCAGGACAGGGGTAAGGAACACTGAA. Its protein is CASRTGVRNTE. The entire CDR3 reads CASRTGVRNTEAFF. The V gene is TRBV5-6, the J gene TRBJ1-1; 8 positions match TRBD1. The read halts 3 residues ahead of the CDR3 end, with the missing end drawn from the germline J gene. The CDR3 has 14 amino acids. Losses at the gene ends were 5 bases for V and 1 base for J; bases not matched to a gene: 4. Germline V CDR1 and CDR2: SGHDT, YYEEEE.

This clone was observed at least ten times. The read terminates 3 residues before the CDR3 end, so the remaining end is supplied by the germline J gene. The chain has TRBV12-3 or TRBV12-4 and TRBJ1-5; a weak D match, TRBD1 (5 bases). The CDR3 runs 15 residues. V shed 3 bases and J shed 4 bases, with 13 bases lying between them. Partial CDR3 DNA: TGTGCCAGCAGTTTGGGGGGGGGAGGGAATCAGCCC. Its translation is CASSLGGGGNQP. The whole CDR3 protein reads CASSLGGGGNQPQHF.

This clone was detected many times. The read stops 3 residues short of the end of the CDR3; the missing end is completed from the germline J gene. The rearrangement joins TRBV7-7 to TRBJ2-2; no clear D gene. Trimming stripped 8 bases from V and 3 bases from J, with 10 bases between. Looked up from germline, CDR1 is SSHAT and CDR2 is FNYEAQ (reference sequence). The CDR3 is made up of 13 amino acids. CDR3 DNA, as far as it was read: TGTGCCAGCGTGGGCCGCGACACCGGGGAG. This sequence encodes CASVGRDTGE. The CDR3, in full, reads CASVGRDTGELFF. Complete variable domain (other parts from reference TRBV7-7 and TRBJ2-2): GAGVSQSPRYKVTKRGQDVTLRCDPISSHATLYWYQQALGQGPEFLTYFNYEAQPDKSGLPSDRFSAERPEGSISTLTIQRTEQRDSAMYRCASVGRDTGELFFGEGSRLTVL.

As to this clone: The read comes to an end 3 residues before the CDR3 does, leaving the germline J gene to fill in the end. The chain links TRBV19 to TRBJ2-1; 9 nucleotides align to TRBD1. V dropped 6 bases and J dropped 2; count of bases not matched to a gene: 14. Germline V lookup: CDR1 LNHDA, CDR2 SQIVND (reference sequence). The CDR3 is 18 amino acids. The sequenced part of the CDR3 DNA is TGTGCCAGTAGCACCGGGACAGGGAAAACCCTAACCTACAATGAG. Encoded protein: CASSTGTGKTLTYNE. The entire CDR3 protein reads CASSTGTGKTLTYNEQFF.

This CDR3 is CASSLPTSGSTDTQYF. The part of the CDR3 DNA that was read is TGCGCCAGCAGCCTTCCGACTAGCGGTAGCACAGATACG. This sequence joins TRBV5-1 and TRBJ2-3; the match to TRBD2 covers 9 bases. The read stops 3 residues short of the end of the CDR3; the missing end is completed from the germline J gene. V dropped 4 bases and J dropped 0; count of bases not matched to a gene: 6. Germline CDR1 is SGHRS and CDR2 is YFSETQ. CDR3 length: 16 residues. Looking up the rest from reference TRBV5-1 and TRBJ2-3 gives the full variable domain: KAGVTQTPRYLIKTRGQQVTLSCSPISGHRSVSWYQQTPGQGLQFLFEYFSETQRNKGNFPGRFSGRQFSNSRSEMNVSTLELGDSALYLCASSLPTSGSTDTQYFGPGTRLTVL.

This clone was detected ten times or more. Coverage ceases 3 residues before the CDR3 finishes, and the germline J gene fills in the end. The chain recombines TRBV9 with TRBJ2-5; the match to TRBD1 covers 8 bases. The germline CDR1 and CDR2 sequences are SGDLS and YYNGEE. This CDR3 region has 17 residues. Trimming at V came to 6 bases and at J to 0 bases, leaving 13 bases not matched to a gene. The CDR3 spells CASTTGGHPGDQETQYF. Incomplete CDR3 DNA: TGTGCCAGCACAACAGGGGGGCACCCGGGGGACCAAGAGACC.

A remark on this clone: With the read ending 3 residues before the CDR3 end, the germline J gene is used to fill in that end. The chain is built from TRBV5-1 and TRBJ2-3, with 12 bases that match TRBD2. CDR1 is SGHRS and CDR2 is YFSETQ in the germline V gene. V trimming: 7 bases; J trimming: 4 bases; junction bases outside the gene matches: 4. The CDR3 runs 14 residues. The CDR3 DNA, read in part, is TGCGCCAGCCGGACTAGCGGGACAGCAGATACG. Protein: CASRTSGTADT. The entire CDR3 reads CASRTSGTADTQYF.

This clone was detected ten times or more. The CDR3 goes on 3 residues after the read ends, and that part is filled in from the germline J gene. The J gene is TRBJ2-7, the V gene TRBV19; D may be TRBD1 (5 bases). The V gene's germline CDR1 is LNHDA and CDR2 SQIVND (reference sequence). Trimming shortened V by 2 bases and J by 3 bases, and 8 bases separated the two germline ends. CDR3 length: 13 residues. CDR3 DNA, as far as it was read: TGTGCCAGTAGTATAACAGGTGACTACGAG. Protein product: CASSITGDYE. The entire CDR3 protein is CASSITGDYEQYF.

This clone was recorded at least ten times. Read coverage stops 3 residues before the CDR3 terminus; the germline J gene supplies the remainder. This chain connects TRBV5-1 to TRBJ1-1; 7 positions agree with TRBD1. V trimming: 7 bases; J trimming: 0 bases; junction bases outside the gene matches: 6. Germline CDR1 reads SGHRS; CDR2 reads YFSETQ. The CDR3 has 14 amino acids. The CDR3 bases that were read are TGCGCCAGCTCAAAGGGGGCTTTGAACACTGAA. Translating it yields CASSKGALNTE. In full, the CDR3 reads CASSKGALNTEAFF.

In its sample, this clone was seen many times. Sequencing ends 3 residues short of the CDR3 end; the germline J gene provides the rest. The J gene is TRBJ1-1, the V gene TRBV6-2 or TRBV6-3; D is possibly TRBD1 (6 bases). This CDR3 has 15 residues. V lost 7 bases and J 1 base, leaving 16 bases between the germline ends. Germline V gene lookup returns CDR1 MNHEY and CDR2 SVGEGT. The CDR3 DNA, read in part, is TGTGCCAGCAATTGGGGGGGCGGGCCGAACACTGAA. Residues: CASNWGGGPNTE. The complete CDR3 sequence is CASNWGGGPNTEAFF.

Many counts were recorded for this clone. From the germline J gene comes the end of the CDR3, since the read stops 3 residues before it. The chain employs TRBV20-1 and TRBJ2-7, with D unclear. V was cut by 0 bases and J by 3 bases, with 9 bases left in between. Germline CDR1 and CDR2: DFQATT and SNEGSKA (reference sequence). The CDR3 is 13 amino acids. The CDR3 reads CSARDLTGYEQYF. Partial CDR3 DNA: TGCAGTGCTAGAGATTTAACTGGCTACGAG.

Many counts were recorded for this clone. The DNA ends 3 residues before the CDR3 does, and the rest of the CDR3 is filled in from the germline J gene. The genes are TRBV4-1 and TRBJ2-3; 7 bases match TRBD1. Germline V gene sequence: CDR1 MGHRA, CDR2 YSYEKL. V trimming: 8 bases; J trimming: 1 base; junction bases outside the gene matches: 3. The length of the CDR3 is 13 residues. CDR3 DNA (partial): TGCGCCAGCTGCGGACAGGGCACAGATACG. It specifies CASCGQGTDT. The complete CDR3 protein is CASCGQGTDTQYF.

There are many counts of this clone. The DNA read from the CDR3 is TGCAGCGTTGAAGTCCGGGACAGGGGGCAAAGTGGC. It codes for CSVEVRDRGQSG. Given in full, the CDR3 is CSVEVRDRGQSGYTF. The chain uses TRBV29-1 and TRBJ1-2; TRBD1 matches 12 bases. The read terminates 3 residues ahead of where the CDR3 ends, so the germline J gene completes it. With V trimmed by 1 base and J by 7 bases, 7 bases remained unmatched. This CDR3 has 15 amino acids. Germline CDR1 is SQVTM and CDR2 is ANQGSEA.

Ten or more counts support this clone. The CDR3 end is not reached by the read, which stops 3 residues before it; the germline J gene fills it in. V gene TRBV5-6 combines with J gene TRBJ2-2; maybe TRBD1 (5 bases). CDR3 length equals 13 residues. Trimming cost V 0 bases and J 7 bases, with 7 bases left between them. Germline lookup yields CDR1 SGHDT and CDR2 YYEEEE. The sequenced part of the CDR3 DNA is TGTGCCAGCAGCTTGGTAGGGGTCGGGGAG. The encoded protein is CASSLVGVGE. In full, the CDR3 is CASSLVGVGELFF.

This clone was seen ten or more times. The sequence runs out 3 residues before the end of the CDR3; the remainder is reconstructed from the germline J gene. This chain joins TRBV11-2 and TRBJ1-4, with D tentatively TRBD1 (6 bases). Germline assignment: CDR1 SGHAT and CDR2 FQNNGV. V was clipped by 3 bases and J by 6 bases, with 8 bases between them. CDR3 size: 13 residues. The DNA read from the CDR3 is TGTGCCAGCAGCTTGTCAGGGGATGAAAAA. Translation: CASSLSGDEK. The CDR3, in full, reads CASSLSGDEKLFF.